The present entry profiles one T cell receptor (beta chain) with its context. Its antigen is not identified. Libraries were prepared by immunoSEQ multiplex PCR; TCRdb keeps only in-frame clonotypes and omits some of them. The sample yields fewer than 200,000 clones, less than 85% seen once. V was pared by 1 base and J by 2 bases, with 10 bases between. Looked up from germline, CDR1 is SGHRS and CDR2 is YFSETQ. The CDR3 consists of 14 residues. This sample is drawn from a study of cytomegalovirus exposure and HLA in healthy donors. Whole-study findings and limits: Among TCR sequences, most were rare, though some public TCRs appeared in many donors. Associated with cytomegalovirus, according to the listing, were 150 to 200 TCR beta chains. Subsequent analysis revealed that first-cohort TCR clusters tended to co-occur in the 130 or so validation repertoires.

The origin of this receptor is a man aged 18 to 30 in good health and CMV-seropositive. Material: PBMCs. This chain uses TRBV5-1 with TRBJ2-7, with no clear D. The CDR3 sequence is CASSLIQAPYEQYF. The CDR3 DNA follows: TGCGCCAGCAGCTTGATTCAGGCCCCCTACGAGCAGTACTTC.